The clone carrying this TCR beta chain was detected many times. The CDR3 is made up of 16 amino acids. V was shortened by 3 bases and J by 6 bases, with 18 bases between the two germline ends. Germline V lookup: CDR1 SGHVS, CDR2 FQNEAQ. TCRdb fed the RT-PCR reads into MiXCR, producing one record per CDR3 protein. The sample consists of more than 600,000 distinct CDR3 sequences, approximately 15% of them appearing once. This clonotype was sampled from a female donor in good health, serving as a healthy control. The J gene is TRBJ1-5, the V gene TRBV7-8, with D possibly matching TRBD1 (5 bases). The sample comprised memory CD4+ T cells from blood. The CDR3 DNA sequence: TGTGCCAGCAGCTTCAGTAGGCGACAGTATGGTCAGCCCCAGCATTTT. Amino acids: CASSFSRRQYGQPQHF.